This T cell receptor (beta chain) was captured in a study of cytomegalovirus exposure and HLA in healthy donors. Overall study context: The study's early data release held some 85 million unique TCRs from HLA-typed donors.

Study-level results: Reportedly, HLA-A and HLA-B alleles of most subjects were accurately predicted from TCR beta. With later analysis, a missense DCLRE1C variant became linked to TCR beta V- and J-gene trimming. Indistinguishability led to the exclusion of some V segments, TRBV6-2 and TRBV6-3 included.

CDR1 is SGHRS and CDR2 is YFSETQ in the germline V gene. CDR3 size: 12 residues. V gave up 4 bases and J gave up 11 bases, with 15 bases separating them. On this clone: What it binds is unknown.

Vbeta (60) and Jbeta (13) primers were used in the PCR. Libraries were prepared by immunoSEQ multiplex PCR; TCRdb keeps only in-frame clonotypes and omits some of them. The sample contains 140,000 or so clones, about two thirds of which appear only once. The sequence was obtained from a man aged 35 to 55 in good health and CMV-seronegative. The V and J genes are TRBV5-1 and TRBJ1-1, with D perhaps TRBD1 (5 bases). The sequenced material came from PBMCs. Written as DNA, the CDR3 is TGCGCCAGCAGCCCCAATGGGGCGGAGGCTTTCTTT. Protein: CASSPNGAEAFF.